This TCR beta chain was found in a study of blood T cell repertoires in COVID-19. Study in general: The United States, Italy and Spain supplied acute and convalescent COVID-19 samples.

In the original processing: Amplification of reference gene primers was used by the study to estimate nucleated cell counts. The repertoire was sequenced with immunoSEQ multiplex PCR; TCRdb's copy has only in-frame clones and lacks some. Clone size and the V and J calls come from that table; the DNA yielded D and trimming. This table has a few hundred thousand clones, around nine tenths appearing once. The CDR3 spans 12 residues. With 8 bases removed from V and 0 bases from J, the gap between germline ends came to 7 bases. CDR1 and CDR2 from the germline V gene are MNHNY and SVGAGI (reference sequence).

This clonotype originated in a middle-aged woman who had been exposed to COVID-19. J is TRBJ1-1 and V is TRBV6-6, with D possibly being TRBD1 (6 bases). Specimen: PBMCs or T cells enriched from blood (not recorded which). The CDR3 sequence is CASGQLNTEAFF. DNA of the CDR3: TGTGCCAGCGGACAGTTGAACACTGAAGCTTTCTTT.